The 11 T cell receptor beta chains in this list originate from one sample, sequenced in a study of blood T cell repertoires in COVID-19. Profiling relied on immunoSEQ multiplex PCR, and the TCRdb table lists in-frame clones only, not all of them. The sample has around 260,000 clones; about 89% are singletons. Material for sequencing was peripheral blood. Receptor source: a woman in her 40s who had recovered from COVID-19.

This chain uses TRBV24-1 with TRBJ2-2; 8 nucleotides agree with TRBD1. The trim removed 4 bases at V and 6 bases at J, leaving 3 bases unmatched. CDR1 and CDR2 from the germline V gene are KGHDR and SFDVKD. This CDR3 is built from 14 residues. The CDR3 spells CATSEAGGPGELFF. CDR3 bases: TGTGCCACCAGTGAAGCAGGGGGCCCCGGGGAGCTGTTTTTT.

CDR3 sequence (DNA): TGTGCCAGCAGGGGTGACGGGTCTGGAAACACCATATATTTT. As protein: CASRGDGSGNTIYF. The genes are TRBV2 and TRBJ1-3; D is unresolved. The germline V gene encodes CDR1 SNHLY and CDR2 FYNNEI. V was shortened by 6 bases and J by 1 base, with 10 bases between the two germline ends. The CDR3 runs 14 residues.

The CDR3 DNA is TGTGCCAGCAGCTTAACCGGACTAGCTGACACCGGGGAGCTGTTTTTT. Its protein is CASSLTGLADTGELFF. The V and J genes are TRBV7-3 and TRBJ2-2; 8 positions match TRBD2. V lost 0 bases, J lost 3 bases, and 3 bases stayed unmatched. Germline lookup yields CDR1 SGHTA and CDR2 FQGTGA. This CDR3 contains 16 residues.

The chain recombines TRBV19 with TRBJ2-7; 9 bases agree with TRBD2. The CDR3 extends over 15 amino acids. Germline V lookup: CDR1 LNHDA, CDR2 SQIVND (reference sequence). Trimming took 7 bases from V and 2 from J; bases not matched to a gene: 9. DNA for the CDR3: TGTGCCAGTAAAGAAACGGCTAGCGGGGCCTACGAGCAGTACTTC. This codes for CASKETASGAYEQYF.

The chain links TRBV30 to TRBJ2-1; D unresolved. Germline-derived CDR1 and CDR2 are GTSNPN and SVGIG (reference sequence). The length of the CDR3 is 14 residues. V lost 2 bases, J lost 2 bases, and 10 bases lay in between. CDR3 in amino acids: CAWSWVAPYNEQFF. CDR3 coding DNA: TGTGCCTGGAGTTGGGTAGCCCCCTACAATGAGCAGTTCTTC.

This clone was detected only a few times. Other DNA sequences within the sample encode an identical CDR3. The rearrangement uses TRBV12-3 or TRBV12-4 and TRBJ1-2, with D tentatively TRBD1 (5 bases). This CDR3 contains 13 residues. V gave up 6 bases and J gave up 5 bases, with 13 bases separating them. CDR3 DNA: TGTGCCAGCAGCCCTAGCGGGGGTTATGGCTACACCTTC. The encoded protein is CASSPSGGYGYTF.

This rearrangement joins TRBV6-5 to TRBJ1-1; D may be TRBD1 (5 bases). Per germline, CDR1 MNHEY and CDR2 SVGAGI. The CDR3 is 13 amino acids. The V and J ends lost 7 bases and 3 bases respectively, with 12 bases between them. As DNA, the CDR3 is TGTGCCAGCATCCTGACGGGGGACACTGAAGCTTTCTTT. Protein: CASILTGDTEAFF.

The V call is TRBV4-1, the J call TRBJ2-7, with TRBD1 matching over 8 bases. V shed 4 bases, J shed 6 bases, and the junction held 14 bases outside the gene matches. The CDR3 consists of 16 residues. Germline values: CDR1 MGHRA, CDR2 YSYEKL. The CDR3 region is CASSLQDRGTLLEQYF. The CDR3 DNA sequence: TGCGCCAGCAGCCTTCAAGACAGGGGAACCCTACTCGAGCAGTACTTC.

The V gene is TRBV5-1, the J gene TRBJ1-2, with no clear D. V gave up 0 bases and J gave up 2 bases, with 17 bases separating them. The CDR3 has 17 amino acids. CDR1 and CDR2 from the germline V gene are SGHRS and YFSETQ. The CDR3, as DNA: TGCGCCAGCAGCTTGGGGTTTGGTTTGGGCCAGAACTATGGCTACACCTTC. Its translation is CASSLGFGLGQNYGYTF.

The count of this clone is one. This chain links TRBV5-1 with TRBJ1-1; D call uncertain. In germline, CDR1 is SGHRS, CDR2 YFSETQ. The V and J ends lost 0 bases and 4 bases respectively, with 13 bases between them. The CDR3 loop spans 15 amino acids. The CDR3 loop is CASSLEASGVTEAFF. The CDR3 DNA reads TGCGCCAGCAGCTTGGAGGCGTCCGGGGTCACTGAAGCTTTCTTT.

The chain combines TRBV30 with TRBJ2-3; D possibly corresponds to TRBD2 (7 bases). CDR1 and CDR2 (germline): GTSNPN, SVGIG (reference sequence). V lost 2 bases, J lost 4 bases, and 16 bases lay in between. The CDR3 runs 15 residues. CDR3 sequence (DNA): TGTGCCTGGAGTAAGTTCCGAGGGGGGGCAGATACGCAGTATTTT. It codes for CAWSKFRGGADTQYF.